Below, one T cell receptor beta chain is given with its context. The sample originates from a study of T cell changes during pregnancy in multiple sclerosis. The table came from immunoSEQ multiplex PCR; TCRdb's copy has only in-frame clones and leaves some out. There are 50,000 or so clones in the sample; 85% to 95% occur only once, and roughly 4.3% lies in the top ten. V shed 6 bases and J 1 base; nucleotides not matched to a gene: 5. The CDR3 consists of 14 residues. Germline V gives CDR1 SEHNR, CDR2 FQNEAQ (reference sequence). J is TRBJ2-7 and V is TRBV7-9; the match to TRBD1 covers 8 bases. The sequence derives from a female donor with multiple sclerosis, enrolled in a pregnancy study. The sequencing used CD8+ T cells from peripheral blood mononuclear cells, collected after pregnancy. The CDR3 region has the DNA TGTGCCAGCAGTTCAACAGGGGGTTCCTACGAGCAGTACTTC. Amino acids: CASSSTGGSYEQYF. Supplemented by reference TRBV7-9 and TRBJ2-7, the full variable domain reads DTGVSQNPRHKITKRGQNVTFRCDPISEHNRLYWYRQTLGQGPEFLTYFQNEAQLEKSRLLSDRFSAERPKGSFSTLEIQRTEQGDSAMYLCASSSTGGSYEQYFGPGTRLTVT.